The 19 T cell receptor beta chains below come from one sample, sequenced in a study of blood T cell repertoires in COVID-19. TCRdb's table, derived via immunoSEQ multiplex PCR, lists solely in-frame clones and lacks some. Of 90,000 to 150,000 clones detected, about 86% appear once; the ten largest clones hold around 2.1%. Material: peripheral blood. These receptor sequences come from a woman between 50 and 59 years old with acute or convalescent COVID-19.

This clone appeared once. Here the CDR3 reads CASSPGLSTDTQYF. DNA for the CDR3: TGTGCCAGCAGTCCTGGACTAAGCACAGATACGCAGTATTTT. The genes are TRBV6-5 and TRBJ2-3; perhaps TRBD2 as D (6 bases). The germline V and J ends were trimmed by 5 bases and 0 bases, with 9 bases remaining between them. Germline V CDR1 and CDR2: MNHEY, SVGAGI. CDR3 length: 14 amino acids.

This clone showed up just once. The chain has TRBV5-1 and TRBJ2-5; D perhaps matches TRBD2 (5 bases). This CDR3 comprises 15 residues. The germline V gene encodes CDR1 SGHRS and CDR2 YFSETQ. The V and J ends lost 0 bases and 4 bases respectively, with 13 bases between them. The CDR3 DNA is TGCGCCAGCAGCTTGGTTGGTAGGGAGCCAGAGACCCAGTACTTC. Protein: CASSLVGREPETQYF.

J is TRBJ1-1 and V is TRBV6-5; D remains ambiguous. Germline-derived CDR1 and CDR2 are MNHEY and SVGAGI. The V end was cut by 7 bases, the J end by 2 bases, with 14 bases between. The length of the CDR3 is 14 residues. CDR3 sequence (DNA): TGTGCCAGCACCCCCTTGTACAGTAACACTGAAGCTTTCTTT. Protein product: CASTPLYSNTEAFF.

This chain joins TRBV18 and TRBJ1-3; 10 bases line up with TRBD1. V lost 3 bases, J lost 2 bases, and 7 bases stayed unmatched. Germline V gene data show CDR1 as KGHSH and CDR2 as LQKENI. The CDR3 spans 17 residues. The CDR3 reads CASSPFSGTGAGNTIYF. CDR3 in DNA: TGTGCCAGCTCACCCTTTTCCGGGACAGGGGCTGGAAACACCATATATTTT.

V is TRBV7-8 and J is TRBJ1-1; D possibly corresponds to TRBD1 (5 bases). In germline, CDR1 is SGHVS, CDR2 FQNEAQ. There are 14 residues in the CDR3. Trimming stripped 6 bases from V and 4 bases from J, with 15 bases between. The CDR3 loop reads CASSYQGSGTEAFF. The CDR3 DNA follows: TGTGCCAGCAGTTATCAGGGATCCGGCACTGAAGCTTTCTTT.

As DNA, the CDR3 is TGTGCCAGCAGCCTACAGGTCACGTCTCGCGGAAACACCATATATTTT. This gives the protein CASSLQVTSRGNTIYF. The chain links TRBV11-3 to TRBJ1-3, with D possibly TRBD1 on 5 matching bases. The germline gives CDR1 SGHNT, CDR2 YENEEA. Deletions cut 5 bases from V and 4 bases from J, with 18 bases between. The CDR3 extends over 16 amino acids.

V is TRBV29-1 and J is TRBJ2-7; tentatively, D is TRBD1 (7 bases). V lost 3 bases, J lost 4 bases, and 16 bases lay in between. Per the germline V gene, CDR1 is SQVTM and CDR2 is ANQGSEA. This CDR3 spans 14 amino acids. In DNA, the CDR3 is TGCAGCGTTGAGTCTCGACAGGGAGGTTACGAGCAGTACTTC. Its protein product is CSVESRQGGYEQYF.

This rearrangement joins TRBV7-8 to TRBJ2-5; 10 bases agree with TRBD1. The CDR3 length is 17 residues. V trimming: 3 bases; J trimming: 4 bases; junction bases outside the gene matches: 11. Germline V gene sequence: CDR1 SGHVS, CDR2 FQNEAQ. CDR3 in amino acids: CASSLYIRTGGTETQYF. The DNA of the CDR3 is TGTGCCAGCAGCTTGTATATTAGGACAGGGGGGACAGAGACCCAGTACTTC.

J is TRBJ1-1 and V is TRBV29-1, with 9 bases lining up with TRBD1. J was trimmed by 3 bases and V by 8 bases; bases with no gene match: 13. The germline V gene encodes CDR1 SQVTM and CDR2 ANQGSEA. There are 15 residues in the CDR3. The CDR3 region is CSWTGAARGYTEAFF. The CDR3, as DNA: TGCAGCTGGACAGGGGCCGCCCGAGGGTACACTGAAGCTTTCTTT.

The chain joins TRBV14 to TRBJ2-3; TRBD2 matches at 8 bases. Losses at the gene ends were 4 bases for V and 5 bases for J; bases not matched to a gene: 11. CDR1 is SGHDN and CDR2 is FVKESK in the germline V gene. This CDR3 comprises 16 residues. The CDR3 region is CASSRRTSPLGDTQYF. The CDR3, as DNA: TGTGCCAGCAGCCGCAGGACTAGCCCATTAGGAGATACGCAGTATTTT.

The chain couples TRBV27 to TRBJ2-1, with 10 positions matching TRBD2. Germline V gene lookup returns CDR1 MNHEY and CDR2 SMNVEV (reference sequence). The CDR3 totals 15 residues. With 5 bases clipped from V and 6 bases from J, the junction kept 7 bases outside the gene matches. The CDR3 loop is CASSPSSGSSNEQFF. CDR3 DNA: TGTGCCAGCAGTCCATCTAGCGGGAGTAGCAATGAGCAGTTCTTC.

This clone has more than one count but fewer than ten. This chain links TRBV6-4 with TRBJ1-2, with D possibly TRBD1 on 6 matching bases. The CDR3 length is 15 residues. From germline, CDR1 is MRHNA and CDR2 SNTAGT. V was cut by 3 bases and J by 4 bases, with 15 bases left in between. The CDR3 region has the DNA TGTGCCAGCAGTGAAACAGGGTGGCCTAGCTATGGCTACACCTTC. It codes for CASSETGWPSYGYTF.

This chain links TRBV28 with TRBJ1-1; 9 nucleotides match TRBD1. V dropped 6 bases and J dropped 6; count of bases not matched to a gene: 8. This CDR3 region has 14 residues. Germline V gene data show CDR1 as MDHEN and CDR2 as SYDVKM. CDR3 region: CASRPGQGIAEAFF. In DNA form, the CDR3 reads TGTGCCAGCAGGCCGGGACAGGGTATTGCTGAAGCTTTCTTT.

The chain is built from TRBV12-5 and TRBJ2-1; 13 nucleotides match TRBD2. Trimming cost V 1 base and J 7 bases; bases outside gene matches: 10. This CDR3 has 18 residues. Per germline, CDR1 LGHNT and CDR2 FRNRAP. The CDR3 DNA reads TGTGCTAGTGGTTTGGGCCCGGAACTAGCGGGAGGGGGGAATGAGCAGTTCTTC. Translated, it gives CASGLGPELAGGGNEQFF. Variable domain in full (rest from reference TRBV12-5 and TRBJ2-1): DARVTQTPRHKVTEMGQEVTMRCQPILGHNTVFWYRQTMMQGLELLAYFRNRAPLDDSGMPKDRFSAEMPDATLATLKIQPSEPRDSAVYFCASGLGPELAGGGNEQFFGPGTRLTVL.

This rearrangement joins TRBV6-5 to TRBJ1-5; D might be TRBD1 (5 bases). V lost 2 bases and J 4 bases, leaving 9 bases between the germline ends. Germline CDR1 MNHEY, CDR2 SVGAGI. The CDR3 has 14 amino acids. The CDR3 bases are TGTGCCAGCAGTTACGGGGGGGATAATCAGCCCCAGCATTTT. This gives the protein CASSYGGDNQPQHF.

The chain recombines TRBV29-1 with TRBJ1-2; no firm D call. The CDR3 consists of 13 residues. Germline CDR1 and CDR2: SQVTM and ANQGSEA. V gave up 4 bases and J gave up 2 bases, with 11 bases separating them. This CDR3 reads CSVANSPNYGYTF. In DNA form, the CDR3 reads TGCAGCGTTGCTAACAGCCCAAACTATGGCTACACCTTC.

The chain has TRBV3-1 (or the pseudogene TRBV3-2) and TRBJ1-2; 10 bases map to TRBD1. The CDR3 totals 15 residues. Germline V lookup: CDR1 LGHDT, CDR2 YNNKEL (reference sequence). Trimming removed 4 bases from V and 7 bases from J; junction bases left unmatched: 9. CDR3 nucleotides: TGTGCCAGCAGCCCCCGGGACAGGGGTGGGGTTGGCTACACCTTC. Translating it yields CASSPRDRGGVGYTF.

The V call is TRBV7-2, the J call TRBJ1-5; no clear D gene. Germline CDR1 reads SGHTA; CDR2 reads FQGNSA. This CDR3 region has 13 residues. V dropped 1 base and J dropped 7 bases, with 8 bases sitting between them. CDR3 DNA sequence: TGTGCCAGCAGCTTAGGACTTGAGCAGCCCCAGCATTTT. It yields the protein CASSLGLEQPQHF.

CDR3 nucleotides: TGTGCCAGCACCACGGGACAGATGAACACTGAAGCTTTCTTT. The encoded protein is CASTTGQMNTEAFF. The V call is TRBV27, the J call TRBJ1-1; 7 bases are a match to TRBD1. The CDR3 sequence is 14 residues long. Germline CDR1 MNHEY, CDR2 SMNVEV (reference sequence). V trimming: 7 bases; J trimming: 0 bases; junction bases outside the gene matches: 5.